These 7 T cell receptor beta chains originate from one sample sequenced in a study of blood T cell repertoires in COVID-19. Libraries were prepared by immunoSEQ multiplex PCR; TCRdb keeps only in-frame clonotypes and omits some of them. The table has 130,000 or so clones, roughly four fifths seen once. Specimen: peripheral blood. The receptors derive from a human donor in a cohort sampled during active COVID-19.

The chain has TRBV14 and TRBJ2-5; 8 nucleotides agree with TRBD2. Germline loops: CDR1 SGHDN, CDR2 FVKESK. The V segment lost 1 base and the J segment 8 bases; nucleotides outside the gene matches: 12. The CDR3 has 16 residues. CDR3 in DNA: TGTGCCAGCAGCCAAGCCCTAGCGGGTTTGGTCGGTACCCAGTACTTC. It is translated as CASSQALAGLVGTQYF.

The chain carries TRBV9 and TRBJ1-2; D is ambiguous. Germline CDR1 reads SGDLS; CDR2 reads YYNGEE. Trimming left V 7 bases short and J 2 bases short, with 12 bases between. The CDR3 extends over 13 amino acids. In DNA form, the CDR3 reads TGTGCCAGCGGGTCCCTGGGCAACTATGGCTACACCTTC. Translation gives CASGSLGNYGYTF. Full variable domain (remainder filled in from reference TRBV9 and TRBJ1-2): DSGVTQTPKHLITATGQRVTLRCSPRSGDLSVYWYQQSLDQGLQFLIQYYNGEERAKGNILERFSAQQFPDLHSELNLSSLELGDSALYFCASGSLGNYGYTFGSGTRLTVV.

The gene calls are TRBV24-1 and TRBJ2-1, with TRBD2 matching over 11 bases. This CDR3 has 16 amino acids. Germline loops: CDR1 KGHDR, CDR2 SFDVKD. V trimming: 4 bases; J trimming: 5 bases; junction bases outside the gene matches: 6. The CDR3, as DNA: TGTGCCACCAGTGACTTTGGACTAGCGGGTAACAATGAGCAGTTCTTC. It codes for CATSDFGLAGNNEQFF.

The rearrangement joins TRBV28 to TRBJ2-4; no clear D. This CDR3 is built from 13 residues. V shed 5 bases and J shed 3 bases, with 8 bases lying between them. Germline CDR1 is MDHEN and CDR2 is SYDVKM. CDR3 protein: CASSVGSKNIQYF. The CDR3 DNA sequence: TGTGCCAGCAGTGTGGGCAGCAAAAACATTCAGTACTTC. The entire variable domain, with the rest obtained from reference TRBV28 and TRBJ2-4, is as follows: DVKVTQSSRYLVKRTGEKVFLECVQDMDHENMFWYRQDPGLGLRLIYFSYDVKMKEKGDIPEGYSVSREKKERFSLILESASTNQTSMYLCASSVGSKNIQYFGAGTRLSVL.

The chain joins TRBV28 to TRBJ1-2, with D perhaps matching TRBD1 (6 bases). V shed 6 bases and J shed 10 bases, with 18 bases lying between them. Germline CDR1 and CDR2: MDHEN and SYDVKM. The CDR3 sequence is 13 residues long. CDR3: CASRGAGAEDYTF. Here the CDR3 DNA reads TGTGCCAGCAGGGGGGCAGGGGCGGAGGACTACACCTTC.

J is TRBJ2-7 and V is TRBV5-4, with 10 bases fitting TRBD1. In germline, CDR1 is SGHNT, CDR2 YYREEE (reference sequence). The trim removed 4 bases at V and 7 bases at J, leaving 11 bases unmatched. CDR3 length equals 15 residues. For the CDR3, the DNA is TGTGCCAGCAGCACTGGTGGGACAGGGGTTAAGGAGCAGTACTTC. Amino acid sequence: CASSTGGTGVKEQYF.

The chain joins TRBV9 to TRBJ2-1, with TRBD1 matching over 9 bases. The CDR3 extends over 15 amino acids. Germline lookup yields CDR1 SGDLS and CDR2 YYNGEE. Trimming took 4 bases from V and 5 from J; bases not matched to a gene: 7. The CDR3 reads CASSSGQGLDNEQFF. The DNA of the CDR3 is TGTGCCAGCAGCTCAGGACAGGGGCTTGACAATGAGCAGTTCTTC.